What follows describes a single T cell receptor (beta chain). This sample is drawn from a study of blood T cell repertoires in COVID-19. As for the study in general: The cDNA or gDNA used as material had been derived from T cells, B-cell-depleted T cells, or PBMCs.

While infection was still active, Seattle patients were enrolled and then followed longitudinally. Looked up from germline, CDR1 is MNHEY and CDR2 is SMNVEV (reference sequence). V lost 4 bases, J lost 3 bases, and 9 bases lay in between. The CDR3 length is 13 residues. Per the authors' pipeline: Reference gene primer amplification in the assay estimated nucleated cell counts. Some clones are missing from TCRdb's copy, which holds only in-frame ones; the method was immunoSEQ multiplex PCR. V and J calls and clone size come straight from that table; D and trimming were deduced from the DNA. Of hundreds of thousands of clones in the sample, about nine tenths were seen once.

This chain joins TRBV27 and TRBJ1-1; no clear D gene. Sequencing was performed on peripheral blood. The source is a woman aged 70-85 years with COVID-19, enrolled during active disease. CDR3 DNA sequence: TGTGCCAGCAGTTACAGTGGGTACACTGAAGCTTTCTTT. Residues: CASSYSGYTEAFF.